The 2 T cell receptor beta chains below come from one sample, sequenced in a study of cytomegalovirus exposure and HLA in healthy donors. A multiplex PCR was run with 60 Vbeta primers and 13 Jbeta primers. Produced via immunoSEQ multiplex PCR; TCRdb's table is partial and in-frame only. This sample contains about 50,000 clones. Material for sequencing was PBMCs. The receptor source for this set is a man younger than 35 in good health and CMV-seropositive.

The chain couples TRBV4-1 to TRBJ2-3; tentative D call: TRBD2 (6 bases). V gave up 1 base and J gave up 3 bases, with 14 bases separating them. The germline V gene has CDR1 MGHRA and CDR2 YSYEKL. The CDR3 loop spans 16 amino acids. CDR3 in amino acids: CASSQGRDFTTDTQYF. The DNA for the CDR3 is TGCGCCAGCAGCCAAGGTCGGGACTTCACGACAGATACGCAGTATTTT.

The gene calls are TRBV29-1 and TRBJ2-5, with a weak D call TRBD2 (5 bases). CDR3 length equals 11 residues. The V end lost 7 bases, the J end lost 5 bases, and 11 bases lay between the germline ends. Per germline, CDR1 SQVTM and CDR2 ANQGSEA. The CDR3 nucleotides read TGCAGCGCGTCACGGGGTGAGACCCAGTACTTC. Translated: CSASRGETQYF.